The 15 T cell receptor beta chains in this list originate from one sample, sequenced in a study of beta chain features in type 1 diabetes. Regarding the study as a whole: Moderately but significantly shorter TCRB CDR3s were found in Type 1 diabetes patients in all four CD4+ subsets.

These receptors' targets are unknown. What was sequenced were expressed TCRB transcripts, since all of the isolated RNA had been reverse transcribed. Using immunoSEQ multiplex PCR, the repertoire was profiled, and TCRdb retains in-frame clones only, with some absent. The top ten clones hold roughly 2.5% of a sample with some 120,000 clones, 17% of them seen once. Specimen: central memory CD4+ T cells from blood. Receptor source: a man younger than 30 with type 1 diabetes.

J is TRBJ1-4 and V is TRBV7-9; a possible D gene is TRBD1 (5 bases). The CDR3 consists of 16 residues. In germline, CDR1 is SEHNR, CDR2 FQNEAQ (reference sequence). The V and J ends lost 5 bases and 8 bases respectively, with 21 bases between them. CDR3 loop: CASSQWRGSAGEKLFF. CDR3 DNA sequence: TGTGCCAGCAGCCAATGGAGGGGATCGGCGGGGGAAAAACTGTTTTTT.

The chain is built from TRBV5-1 and TRBJ1-2; tentatively, D is TRBD1 (6 bases). V was pared by 0 bases and J by 1 base, with 7 bases between. Per the germline V gene, CDR1 is SGHRS and CDR2 is YFSETQ. The CDR3 is 14 residues long. DNA of the CDR3: TGCGCCAGCAGCTTGGACAGGGATAACTATGGCTACACCTTC. Translating gives CASSLDRDNYGYTF.

The sample holds a few counts of this clone. The chain joins TRBV14 to TRBJ2-5; the D gene is possibly TRBD1 (6 bases). Germline V gene sequence: CDR1 SGHDN, CDR2 FVKESK. The CDR3 sequence is 14 residues long. The ends were cut back, 0 bases at V and 7 bases at J, with 12 bases in the middle. The CDR3 here is CASSQESQGWTQYF. CDR3 DNA sequence: TGTGCCAGCAGCCAAGAGTCCCAGGGGTGGACCCAGTACTTC. Variable domain in full (rest from reference TRBV14 and TRBJ2-5): EAGVTQFPSHSVIEKGQTVTLRCDPISGHDNLYWYRRVMGKEIKFLLHFVKESKQDESGMPNNRFLAERTGGTYSTLKVQPAELEDSGVYFCASSQESQGWTQYFGPGTRLLVL.

The CDR3 region is CAWSVLLQTQYF. CDR3 nucleotide sequence: TGTGCCTGGAGTGTACTCCTTCAGACCCAGTACTTC. This rearrangement joins TRBV30 to TRBJ2-5; no reliable D call. From germline, CDR1 is GTSNPN and CDR2 SVGIG (reference sequence). This CDR3 spans 12 amino acids. V was shortened by 0 bases and J by 6 bases, with 8 bases between the two germline ends. The variable domain in full, with the rest retrieved from reference TRBV30 and TRBJ2-5, is SQTIHQWPATLVQPVGSPLSLECTVEGTSNPNLYWYRQAAGRGLQLLFYSVGIGQISSEVPQNLSASRPQDRQFILSSKKLLLSDSGFYLCAWSVLLQTQYFGPGTRLLVL.

The chain links TRBV7-2 to TRBJ2-7; 8 positions agree with TRBD1. This CDR3 contains 13 residues. Trimming removed 4 bases from V and 7 bases from J; junction bases left unmatched: 6. Germline lookup yields CDR1 SGHTA and CDR2 FQGNSA. This CDR3 reads CASSSAGGLEQYF. The CDR3, as DNA: TGTGCCAGCAGCTCCGCAGGGGGCCTTGAGCAGTACTTC.

This clone was picked up many times. V is TRBV7-2 and J is TRBJ2-4; 11 positions agree with TRBD1. Germline trimming cut 1 base from V and 7 bases from J; bases unmatched to any gene: 9. The CDR3 contains 17 residues. CDR1 SGHTA and CDR2 FQGNSA come from the germline V gene. The CDR3 nucleotides read TGTGCCAGCAGCTTAGAGCGGGACAGGGGGGAATTCAACATTCAGTACTTC. Amino acids: CASSLERDRGEFNIQYF.

This clone was seen many times. The chain joins TRBV29-1 to TRBJ2-3; TRBD2 agrees at 7 bases. This CDR3 contains 12 residues. J was trimmed by 2 bases and V by 7 bases; bases with no gene match: 3. Germline CDR1 SQVTM, CDR2 ANQGSEA. CDR3 sequence (DNA): TGCAGCGGCAGCGGGAACACAGATACGCAGTATTTT. This codes for CSGSGNTDTQYF.

This clone showed up just a few times. The chain couples TRBV7-2 to TRBJ2-1; TRBD2 is a possible D gene (6 bases). Trimming took off 3 bases at V and 1 base at J, with 10 bases between the two ends. The CDR3 sequence is 15 residues long. The germline CDR1 and CDR2 sequences are SGHTA and FQGNSA. CDR3 protein: CASSFSSESYNEQFF. The CDR3 DNA is TGTGCCAGCAGCTTCTCTAGCGAGTCCTACAATGAGCAGTTCTTC.

This rearrangement joins TRBV11-3 to TRBJ2-7; perhaps TRBD2 as D (6 bases). There are 14 residues in the CDR3. The germline gives CDR1 SGHNT, CDR2 YENEEA. V lost 5 bases, J lost 3 bases, and 14 bases lay in between. In nucleotides, the CDR3 is TGTGCCAGCAGCCGGGCGGCGGGGAACTACGAGCAGTACTTC. Translation gives CASSRAAGNYEQYF.

Ten or more counts support this clone. The chain joins TRBV19 to TRBJ2-5; no clear D. CDR3 length: 13 residues. CDR1 is LNHDA and CDR2 is SQIVND in the germline V gene (reference sequence). The V end was cut by 1 base, the J end by 4 bases, with 7 bases between. CDR3 DNA sequence: TGTGCCAGTAGTATAGGGCTACTAGAGACCCAGTACTTC. Translating gives CASSIGLLETQYF. The full variable domain, rest sourced from reference TRBV19 and TRBJ2-5, is DGGITQSPKYLFRKEGQNVTLSCEQNLNHDAMYWYRQDPGQGLRLIYYSQIVNDFQKGDIAEGYSVSREKKESFPLTVTSAQKNPTAFYLCASSIGLLETQYFGPGTRLLVL.

This clone has more than one count but fewer than ten. This sequence joins TRBV9 and TRBJ2-4, with D uncertain. The ends were cut back, 3 bases at V and 1 base at J, with 14 bases in the middle. This CDR3 is 16 amino acids long. Germline V CDR1 and CDR2: SGDLS, YYNGEE. The CDR3 loop reads CASSAPRPTAKNIQYF. The CDR3 nucleotides read TGTGCCAGCAGCGCCCCGCGGCCCACGGCCAAAAACATTCAGTACTTC. The full variable domain, in which reference TRBV9 and TRBJ2-4 provide the parts outside the CDR3, is DSGVTQTPKHLITATGQRVTLRCSPRSGDLSVYWYQQSLDQGLQFLIQYYNGEERAKGNILERFSAQQFPDLHSELNLSSLELGDSALYFCASSAPRPTAKNIQYFGAGTRLSVL.

The genes are TRBV2 and TRBJ2-1; no clear D gene. Germline V CDR1 and CDR2: SNHLY, FYNNEI. CDR3 length: 15 amino acids. Deletions cut 2 bases from V and 8 bases from J, with 16 bases between. The CDR3 DNA reads as TGTGCCAGCAGTGAAACTTCCACCCAGTGGCATGAGCAGTTCTTC. It codes for CASSETSTQWHEQFF.

The rearrangement links TRBV6-5 to TRBJ1-1; D perhaps matches TRBD1 (5 bases). This CDR3 is built from 13 residues. Germline assignment: CDR1 MNHEY and CDR2 SVGAGI. Deletions cut 0 bases from V and 8 bases from J, with 10 bases between. CDR3 nucleotides: TGTGCCAGCAGTTACTCGGGACGGACGGAAGCTTTCTTT. Amino acids: CASSYSGRTEAFF.

The gene calls are TRBV6-5 and TRBJ2-5, with D maybe TRBD1 (5 bases). V lost 4 bases to trimming and J lost 7 bases, with 10 bases between them. This CDR3 has 12 amino acids. Germline values: CDR1 MNHEY, CDR2 SVGAGI. The CDR3 bases are TGTGCCAGCAGTTCCCAGGGAAGGACCCAGTACTTC. Translated, it gives CASSSQGRTQYF.

In this sample, this clone turned up a few times. This chain uses TRBV9 with TRBJ1-2, with no clear D. From germline, CDR1 is SGDLS and CDR2 YYNGEE. The length of the CDR3 is 15 residues. Trimming pared 0 bases from V and 4 bases from J, leaving 13 bases between. The CDR3 DNA follows: TGTGCCAGCAGCGTAGACCCGGCGCCGCTCTATGGCTACACCTTC. It is translated as CASSVDPAPLYGYTF.